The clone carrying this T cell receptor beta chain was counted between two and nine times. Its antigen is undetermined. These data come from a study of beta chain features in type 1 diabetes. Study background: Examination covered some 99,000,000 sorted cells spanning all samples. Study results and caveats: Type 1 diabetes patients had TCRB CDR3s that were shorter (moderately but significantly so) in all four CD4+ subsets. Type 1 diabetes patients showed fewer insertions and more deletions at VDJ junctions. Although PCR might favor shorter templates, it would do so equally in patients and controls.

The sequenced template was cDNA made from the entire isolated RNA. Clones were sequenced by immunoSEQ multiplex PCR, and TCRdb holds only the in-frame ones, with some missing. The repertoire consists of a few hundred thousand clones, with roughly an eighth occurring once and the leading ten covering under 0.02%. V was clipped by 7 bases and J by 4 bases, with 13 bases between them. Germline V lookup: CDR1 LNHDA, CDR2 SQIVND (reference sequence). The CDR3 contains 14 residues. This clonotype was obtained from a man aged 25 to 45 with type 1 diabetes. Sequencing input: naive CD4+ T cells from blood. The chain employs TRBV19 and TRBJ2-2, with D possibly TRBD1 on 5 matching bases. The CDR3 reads CASNGALGTGELFF. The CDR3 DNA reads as TGTGCCAGTAATGGGGCCCTGGGCACCGGGGAGCTGTTTTTT.